The next 32 T cell receptor beta chains were all read from a single sample in a study of T-cell reconstitution after alpha-beta-depleted transplantation in children. A TCRbeta library incorporating unique molecular identifiers was prepared. TCRdb analysed the PCR reads with MiXCR anew, one entry per CDR3 protein. The profile covers roughly 350,000 distinct CDR3 sequences, with about 17% appearing a single time and approximately 44% taken by the ten largest. This specimen consisted of PBMCs, mostly from graft donor cells, obtained 360 days after TCRalphabeta/CD19-depleted stem cell transplant. Receptors originate from a male patient aged 2-10 years who had a stem cell transplant for acute lymphoblastic leukemia, so the T cells may come from the graft donor.

CDR3 protein: CASSPPTGNEQFF. DNA for the CDR3: TGTGCCAGCAGCCCGCCTACAGGTAATGAGCAGTTCTTC. V is TRBV14 and J is TRBJ2-1; the D gene is possibly TRBD1 (5 bases). Germline V gives CDR1 SGHDN, CDR2 FVKESK. The ends were cut back, 4 bases at V and 7 bases at J, with 11 bases in the middle. The CDR3 loop spans 13 amino acids.

The chain employs TRBV7-2 and TRBJ2-1, with 11 bases aligning to TRBD2. V dropped 3 bases and J dropped 6; count of bases not matched to a gene: 7. Per the germline V gene, CDR1 is SGHTA and CDR2 is FQGNSA. The CDR3 extends over 16 amino acids. The chain's CDR3 is CASSFRGLAGPNEQFF. The CDR3 coding sequence is TGTGCCAGCAGCTTTCGCGGACTAGCGGGCCCCAATGAGCAGTTCTTC.

This clonotype was observed a few times. The V call is TRBV9, the J call TRBJ2-1; no clear D gene. Trimming took off 0 bases at V and 6 bases at J, with 10 bases between the two ends. Germline values: CDR1 SGDLS, CDR2 YYNGEE. This CDR3 comprises 14 residues. The chain's CDR3 is CASSVAVAANEQFF. CDR3 nucleotides: TGTGCCAGCAGCGTAGCTGTGGCGGCCAATGAGCAGTTCTTC.

CDR3 amino acids: CASGARIPHNEQFF. The DNA for the CDR3 is TGTGCCAGCGGAGCTAGGATCCCGCACAATGAGCAGTTCTTC. The chain uses TRBV28 and TRBJ2-1; D gene ambiguous. Germline V gene sequence: CDR1 MDHEN, CDR2 SYDVKM. Trimming removed 8 bases at V and 5 bases at J, with 16 bases between. CDR3 length: 14 residues.

In its sample, this clonotype was seen a few times. The chain couples TRBV9 to TRBJ2-2, with D perhaps given as TRBD1 or TRBD2 (5 bases each). V lost 3 bases to trimming and J lost 11 bases, with 11 bases between them. The CDR3 totals 12 residues. Germline lookup yields CDR1 SGDLS and CDR2 YYNGEE. The CDR3 DNA follows: TGTGCCAGCAGCGGGGACCGAGCCGAGCTGTTTTTT. It codes for CASSGDRAELFF. The full variable domain, its missing parts supplied by reference TRBV9 and TRBJ2-2, is DSGVTQTPKHLITATGQRVTLRCSPRSGDLSVYWYQQSLDQGLQFLIQYYNGEERAKGNILERFSAQQFPDLHSELNLSSLELGDSALYFCASSGDRAELFFGEGSRLTVL.

This clonotype was observed at least ten times. This chain joins TRBV4-3 and TRBJ2-1; D remains unclear. V dropped 0 bases and J dropped 3 bases, with 12 bases sitting between them. Germline V gives CDR1 LGHNA, CDR2 YSLEER. CDR3 length: 16 amino acids. The CDR3 sequence is CASSQDWGYGYNEQFF. The DNA of the CDR3 is TGCGCCAGCAGCCAAGATTGGGGATACGGCTACAATGAGCAGTTCTTC.

This clonotype was counted ten times or more. The J gene is TRBJ1-6, the V gene TRBV6-6; D remains unclear. The CDR3 length is 11 residues. Germline V gives CDR1 MNHNY, CDR2 SVGAGI (reference sequence). The V and J ends lost 7 bases and 9 bases respectively, with 7 bases between them. The CDR3 DNA follows: TGTGCCAGCACCATGGGTTCACCCCTCCACTTT. This translates into CASTMGSPLHF.

A few counts support this clonotype. The gene calls are TRBV20-1 and TRBJ2-2, with 10 bases identical to TRBD2. Per germline, CDR1 DFQATT and CDR2 SNEGSKA (reference sequence). Trimming took 1 base from V and 2 from J; bases not matched to a gene: 7. The CDR3 is made up of 17 amino acids. CDR3 DNA sequence: TGCAGTGCTAGAGGGTCTAGCGGGAGTCTTAACACCGGGGAGCTGTTTTTT. Its protein is CSARGSSGSLNTGELFF.

The V and J genes are TRBV12-3 or TRBV12-4 and TRBJ1-6; 10 bases map to TRBD1. J lost 10 bases, V lost 5 bases, and 8 bases had no gene match. The CDR3 length is 15 residues. CDR3 nucleotides: TGTGCCAGCAGTCAGGACAGGGGGTTAGTGTCACCCCTCCACTTT. Translation gives CASSQDRGLVSPLHF.

The rearrangement links TRBV12-3 or TRBV12-4 to TRBJ2-1; tentative D call: TRBD2 (6 bases). The V end lost 7 bases, the J end lost 7 bases, and 26 bases lay between the germline ends. The CDR3 spans 17 residues. CDR3 residues: CASTTLQATTSINEQFF. CDR3 coding DNA: TGTGCCAGCACCACCCTCCAAGCGACTACTAGCATAAATGAGCAGTTCTTC.

This clonotype was detected only a few times. This chain links TRBV6-5 with TRBJ1-5; no definite D call. The V end lost 2 bases, the J end lost 0 bases, and 5 bases lay between the germline ends. CDR1 is MNHEY, CDR2 SVGAGI, per germline. This CDR3 has 14 amino acids. The CDR3 reads CASSYTYSNQPQHF. CDR3 bases: TGTGCCAGCAGTTACACTTATAGCAATCAGCCCCAGCATTTT.

CDR3 in DNA: TGTGCCAGCAGTTACGAGCGGGACAAGTACTTC. This codes for CASSYERDKYF. V and J are TRBV6-2 or TRBV6-3 and TRBJ2-5; D might be TRBD2 (7 bases). Germline CDR1 is MNHEY and CDR2 is SVGEGT. Trimming took off 2 bases at V and 12 bases at J, with 10 bases between the two ends. The CDR3 contains 11 residues.

The gene calls are TRBV20-1 and TRBJ2-3, with TRBD2 identical over 8 bases. The CDR3 contains 14 residues. J lost 2 bases, V lost 3 bases, and 4 bases had no gene match. The germline V gene has CDR1 DFQATT and CDR2 SNEGSKA (reference sequence). The CDR3 DNA follows: TGCAGTGCTAGCCAGCGGGAGAACACAGATACGCAGTATTTT. Protein: CSASQRENTDTQYF.

This clonotype was found many times. The rearrangement joins TRBV6-5 to TRBJ2-1, with a tentative D call TRBD1 (5 bases). This CDR3 has 14 residues. Trimming stripped 0 bases from V and 6 bases from J, with 9 bases between. CDR1 is MNHEY and CDR2 is SVGAGI in the germline V gene. The CDR3 region is CASSYSGQGNEQFF. The DNA for the CDR3 is TGTGCCAGCAGTTACTCTGGGCAGGGCAATGAGCAGTTCTTC.

This clonotype was seen a few times. The chain employs TRBV9 and TRBJ2-5; no definite D call. Trimming cost V 0 bases and J 0 bases, with 9 bases left between them. CDR3 length equals 15 residues. Germline values: CDR1 SGDLS, CDR2 YYNGEE. CDR3 DNA: TGTGCCAGCAGCGTAGGTCTGGTCCACCAAGAGACCCAGTACTTC. Residues: CASSVGLVHQETQYF.

This clonotype was detected ten times or more. The gene calls are TRBV4-3 and TRBJ2-3; 8 nucleotides align to TRBD1. V gave up 1 base and J gave up 4 bases; unmatched junction bases: 13. The length of the CDR3 is 18 residues. Germline lookup yields CDR1 LGHNA and CDR2 YSLEER. The CDR3 loop reads CASSQGVPGQVIADTQYF. CDR3 bases: TGCGCCAGCAGCCAAGGAGTTCCGGGACAGGTTATCGCAGATACGCAGTATTTT.

The chain has TRBV7-9 and TRBJ1-2; perhaps TRBD1 as D (6 bases). Trimming stripped 1 base from V and 4 bases from J, with 10 bases between. The length of the CDR3 is 14 residues. Germline CDR1 SEHNR, CDR2 FQNEAQ (reference sequence). In DNA, the CDR3 is TGTGCCAGCAGCTTAGGCGGGGGCGGCTATGGCTACACCTTC. It is translated as CASSLGGGGYGYTF.

This clonotype occurred a few times. V and J are TRBV20-1 and TRBJ2-7; 7 nucleotides agree with TRBD2. V gave up 0 bases and J gave up 0 bases; unmatched junction bases: 8. The CDR3 consists of 16 residues. Germline values: CDR1 DFQATT, CDR2 SNEGSKA (reference sequence). CDR3 sequence (DNA): TGCAGTGCTAGAGATTGGGCTAGCGGAAGCTCCTACGAGCAGTACTTC. Amino acids: CSARDWASGSSYEQYF.

The V and J genes are TRBV28 and TRBJ1-5, with unresolved D. Trimming stripped 5 bases from V and 9 bases from J, with 2 bases between. The CDR3 is made up of 9 amino acids. The germline V gene encodes CDR1 MDHEN and CDR2 SYDVKM. The CDR3 spells CASSVPQHF. CDR3 sequence (DNA): TGTGCCAGCAGTGTGCCCCAGCATTTT.

The genes are TRBV3-1 and TRBJ2-1; TRBD2 matches at 9 bases. CDR3 length: 11 amino acids. Germline values: CDR1 LGHDT, CDR2 YNNKEL (reference sequence). Unmatched junction bases numbered 4, after V lost 10 bases and J lost 9 bases. Here the CDR3 DNA reads TGTGCCACAGGCGGGAGGGGTGAGCAGTTCTTC. Protein: CATGGRGEQFF.

The chain recombines TRBV6-2 or TRBV6-3 with TRBJ2-7; 7 bases align to TRBD2. CDR3 size: 16 residues. The germline gives CDR1 MNHEY, CDR2 SVGEGT. Germline trimming cut 3 bases from V and 2 bases from J; bases unmatched to any gene: 10. CDR3 amino acids: CASSYMLAVLPYEQYF. CDR3 nucleotide sequence: TGTGCCAGCAGTTATATGCTAGCGGTGCTTCCCTACGAGCAGTACTTC.

This clonotype was observed at least ten times. V and J are TRBV4-3 and TRBJ2-1, with D perhaps TRBD2 (5 bases). In germline, CDR1 is LGHNA, CDR2 YSLEER. The CDR3 spans 14 residues. Trimming removed 0 bases at V and 4 bases at J, with 7 bases between. In nucleotides, the CDR3 is TGCGCCAGCAGCCAAGAGACGGGGTACAATGAGCAGTTCTTC. This gives the protein CASSQETGYNEQFF.

CDR3 protein: CATSREWVPPYNEQFF. Written as DNA, the CDR3 is TGTGCCACCAGCAGAGAGTGGGTACCACCATACAATGAGCAGTTCTTC. V is TRBV15 and J is TRBJ2-1; the D is unclear. Germline-derived CDR1 and CDR2 are LNHNV and YYDKDF (reference sequence). CDR3 length: 16 amino acids. Trimming removed 0 bases from V and 4 bases from J, with 13 bases in between. Drawing the rest from reference TRBV15 and TRBJ2-1, the complete variable domain is DAMVIQNPRYQVTQFGKPVTLSCSQTLNHNVMYWYQQKSSQAPKLLFHYYDKDFNNEADTPDNFQSRRPNTSFCFLDIRSPGLGDTAMYLCATSREWVPPYNEQFFGPGTRLTVL.

A few counts support this clonotype. The CDR3 protein is CASRRQGGGYTF. CDR3 coding DNA: TGTGCCAGCAGACGACAGGGGGGTGGCTACACCTTC. The rearrangement joins TRBV12-3 or TRBV12-4 to TRBJ1-2; the match to TRBD1 covers 9 bases. J gave up 7 bases and V 6 bases, and 3 bases lay outside the gene matches. CDR3 length: 12 amino acids.

V gene TRBV4-3 combines with J gene TRBJ2-2; 8 nucleotides match TRBD2. The germline gives CDR1 LGHNA, CDR2 YSLEER. This CDR3 is 17 amino acids long. V lost 3 bases and J lost 5; bases outside the gene matches: 11. The CDR3 spells CASSQYTSGSLTGELFF. CDR3 sequence (DNA): TGCGCCAGCAGCCAGTATACTAGCGGTAGTTTGACCGGGGAGCTGTTTTTT.

This clonotype was detected many times. The gene calls are TRBV4-2 and TRBJ2-2, with no clear D. CDR1 and CDR2 (germline): LGHNA, YNFKEQ. The CDR3 extends over 14 amino acids. V gave up 0 bases and J gave up 6 bases, with 8 bases separating them. This chain's CDR3 is CASSQDPKPGELFF. The CDR3 region has the DNA TGTGCCAGCAGCCAAGATCCCAAACCCGGGGAGCTGTTTTTT.

V is TRBV20-1 and J is TRBJ1-1; possibly TRBD1 for D (6 bases). V was shortened by 4 bases and J by 4 bases, with 19 bases between the two germline ends. The CDR3 is 15 residues long. In germline, CDR1 is DFQATT, CDR2 SNEGSKA (reference sequence). The CDR3 DNA sequence: TGCAGTGCTAAGTGGGAAAACAGGGAGGTCACTGAAGCTTTCTTT. Translation: CSAKWENREVTEAFF.

This clonotype was detected ten times or more. The J gene is TRBJ2-5, the V gene TRBV20-1; D could derive from TRBD1 or TRBD2 (6 bases each). CDR3 length: 13 residues. Trimming took off 6 bases at V and 5 bases at J, with 16 bases between the two ends. Germline assignment: CDR1 DFQATT and CDR2 SNEGSKA (reference sequence). CDR3 nucleotide sequence: TGCAGTGCCGACTCGACAGGAGGGGAGACCCAGTACTTC. Its translation is CSADSTGGETQYF.

This clonotype appeared many times. The rearrangement uses TRBV6-6 and TRBJ1-2; D perhaps matches TRBD1 (5 bases). Germline assignment: CDR1 MNHNY and CDR2 SVGAGI (reference sequence). With 7 bases removed from V and 3 bases from J, the gap between germline ends came to 12 bases. CDR3 length equals 13 residues. CDR3 in amino acids: CASKSGGYYGYTF. The CDR3, as DNA: TGTGCCAGCAAGTCGGGGGGTTACTATGGCTACACCTTC.

This clonotype came up a few times. The CDR3 region has the DNA TGTGCCATCAGTGTCGGGTCAGAGACCCAGTACTTC. Encoded protein: CAISVGSETQYF. This rearrangement joins TRBV10-3 to TRBJ2-5; no firm D call. The V end was cut by 4 bases, the J end by 4 bases, with 7 bases between. The CDR3 contains 12 residues. CDR1 and CDR2 (germline): ENHRY, SYGVKD.

This clonotype was detected only a few times. The chain couples TRBV20-1 to TRBJ2-7, with TRBD1 as a possible D gene (5 bases). There are 10 residues in the CDR3. CDR1 is DFQATT and CDR2 is SNEGSKA in the germline V gene (reference sequence). The V end was cut by 7 bases, the J end by 3 bases, with 7 bases between. The CDR3 here is CSVGHYEQYF. The CDR3 bases are TGCAGTGTCGGACACTACGAGCAGTACTTC.

Many counts were recorded for this clonotype. J is TRBJ2-7 and V is TRBV21-1. TRBV21-1 is listed as a pseudogene. CDR3 length: 10 amino acids. The DNA of the CDR3 is TGTGCCAGGCCGCCCTACGAGCAGTACTTC. As protein: CARPPYEQYF.